This entry is about one TCR beta chain. TCRdb's copy holds only in-frame clones and misses some; the assay was immunoSEQ multiplex PCR. The sample lists fewer than 1.4 million clones, around 78% occurring once. This record comes from a study of shared clonotypes between healthy human individuals. Splitting of CD4+ cells produced CD45RA+ naive and CD45RA-negative memory subsets. Trimming removed 4 bases at V and 1 base at J, with 8 bases between. The CDR3 is made up of 14 amino acids. Germline V gene lookup returns CDR1 MDHEN and CDR2 SYDVKM. Sequenced material: memory CD4+ T cells from PBMCs. This sample's subset: CD45RA-negative fraction. This rearrangement joins TRBV28 to TRBJ1-5; D possibly corresponds to TRBD1 (6 bases). The source of this sequence is a man younger than 35 in good health. Some clones in this sample may be carry-over from other donors' samples. The CDR3: CASSSGQSNQPQHF. CDR3 DNA sequence: TGTGCCAGCAGTTCCGGACAGAGCAATCAGCCCCAGCATTTT.